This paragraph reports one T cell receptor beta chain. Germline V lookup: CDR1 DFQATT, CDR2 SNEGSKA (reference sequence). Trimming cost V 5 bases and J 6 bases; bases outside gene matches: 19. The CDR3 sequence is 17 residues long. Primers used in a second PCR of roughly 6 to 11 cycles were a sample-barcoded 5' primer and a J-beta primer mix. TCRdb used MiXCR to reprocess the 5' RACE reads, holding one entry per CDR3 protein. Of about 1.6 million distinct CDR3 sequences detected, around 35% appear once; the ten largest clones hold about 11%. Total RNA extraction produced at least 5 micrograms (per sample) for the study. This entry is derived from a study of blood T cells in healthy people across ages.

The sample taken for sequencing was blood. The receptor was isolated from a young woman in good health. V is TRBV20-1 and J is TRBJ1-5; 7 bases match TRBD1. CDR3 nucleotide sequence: TGCAGTGCTGGAAGCGGGGGACAGTTCGGGGGAATTCAGCCCCAGCATTTT. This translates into CSAGSGGQFGGIQPQHF.